The clone carrying this TCR beta chain was recorded a few times. The investigators amplified TCR beta CDR3 regions from RNA transcripts. Primed by the HTBI set, a first-round RT-PCR was run on the TCR CDR3. TCRdb recomputed calls from the multiplex PCR reads with MiXCR, one row per CDR3 protein. The sample includes around 700,000 distinct CDR3 sequences, around 20% of them seen just once. This entry is derived from a study of T cells in Graves' hyperthyroidism and ophthalmopathy. The ends were cut back, 4 bases at V and 0 bases at J, with 16 bases in the middle. The CDR3 covers 16 residues. Germline assignment: CDR1 SGDLS and CDR2 YYNGEE.

The clonotype comes from a woman aged 50 to 65 with Graves' hyperthyroidism that later progressed to Graves' ophthalmopathy. The rearrangement links TRBV9 to TRBJ1-1; tentatively, D is TRBD1 (5 bases). Sequencing input: blood. Here the CDR3 reads CASSPRGRAMNTEAFF. The CDR3 nucleotides read TGTGCCAGCAGCCCCCGCGGCAGGGCTATGAACACTGAAGCTTTCTTT. The full variable domain, in which reference TRBV9 and TRBJ1-1 provide the parts outside the CDR3, is DSGVTQTPKHLITATGQRVTLRCSPRSGDLSVYWYQQSLDQGLQFLIQYYNGEERAKGNILERFSAQQFPDLHSELNLSSLELGDSALYFCASSPRGRAMNTEAFFGQGTRLTVV.